Listed below are T cell receptor beta chains from one sample, sequenced in a study of blood T cells in healthy people across ages. MiXCR, run by TCRdb on the 5' RACE reads, gives a single entry per CDR3 protein. This sample has around 1.5 million distinct CDR3 sequences; 59% occur once, and the top ten carry under 8.5%. Sequences were obtained from blood. The receptors were gathered from a man aged 18 to 30 in good health. Each CDR3 is given with its conserved first and last residue. A D gene is named only where the DNA matches it firmly. Clone size is stated in some rows and not others, as once, few, many or a class when expanded.

>TRBV7-2|.|.|TRBJ2-3
TGTGCCAGCAGCCCTACTTCGGCATCTAGCACAGATACGCAGTATTTT
CASSPTSASSTDTQYF
>TRBV4-3|.|.|TRBJ2-5
TGCGCCAGCAGCCAAGGAGCAGGGAGGGAGACCCAGTACTTC
CASSQGAGRETQYF
>TRBV4-3|.|.|TRBJ1-5
TGCGCCAGCAGCCCAACAGGAATCAATCAGCCCCAGCATTTT
CASSPTGINQPQHF
>TRBV20-1|few|.|TRBJ1-4
TGCAGTGCTAGTGGGGAAGAAAAACTGTTTTTT
CSASGEEKLFF
>TRBV27|.|.|TRBJ2-7
TGTGCCAGTTCCGTGGGCCCCTCAGGGTACGAGCAGTACTTC
CASSVGPSGYEQYF
>TRBV9|.|TRBD2|TRBJ2-5
TGTGCCAGCAGCGTAGGCCTAGCGGCAACGGGCGAGACCCAGTACTTC
CASSVGLAATGETQYF
>TRBV12-3/TRBV12-4|.|TRBD1|TRBJ2-1
TGTGCCAGCAAAAAGGACGGACAGGGGGCATGGAATGAGCAGTTCTTC
CASKKDGQGAWNEQFF
>TRBV24-1|.|.|TRBJ2-1
TGTGCCACCAGTGGGTCAATCGATGAGCAGTTCTTC
CATSGSIDEQFF
>TRBV11-1|.|TRBD1|TRBJ2-7
TGTGCCAGCAGCTTTGGGACCGGGACAGGACCCTACGAGCAGTACTTC
CASSFGTGTGPYEQYF
>TRBV11-2|.|.|TRBJ1-1
TGTGCCAGCAACTTTCGCCGGACAGATCTGAACACTGAAGCTTTCTTT
CASNFRRTDLNTEAFF
>TRBV12-3/TRBV12-4|few|.|TRBJ2-1
TGTGCCAGCTTGGGTAATAATGAGCAGTTCTTC
CASLGNNEQFF
>TRBV27|once|TRBD1|TRBJ1-2
TGTGCCAGCAGTTTAACGACAGGGCCTTGGAGTCGCTACACCTTC
CASSLTTGPWSRYTF
>TRBV2|.|.|TRBJ1-5
TGTGCCAGCAGTGAGGGGTATGGACCTCAGCCCCAGCATTTT
CASSEGYGPQPQHF
>TRBV27|.|TRBD1|TRBJ1-2
TGTGCCAGCAGTTTATCATCAGGGGGCCATGGCTACACCTTC
CASSLSSGGHGYTF
>TRBV4-1|.|.|TRBJ1-2
TGCGCCAGCAGCCATCCGGAATTTAACTATGGCTACACCTTC
CASSHPEFNYGYTF
>TRBV29-1|.|.|TRBJ1-4
TGCAGCGTTGAAGAGTTATCAGGGGTGGTCGAAAAACTGTTTTTT
CSVEELSGVVEKLFF
>TRBV27|.|.|TRBJ2-1
TGTGCCAGCAGTTTATCACAGAATGGCTATGAGCAGTTCTTC
CASSLSQNGYEQFF
>TRBV4-1|few|.|TRBJ2-7
TGCGCCAGCAGCCAAGGTATGTCGGCTTACGAGCAGTACTTC
CASSQGMSAYEQYF
>TRBV2|.|TRBD2|TRBJ2-5
TGTGCCAGCAGTGAGTCCCTAGCGGGAGGAGAGACCCAGTACTTC
CASSESLAGGETQYF
>TRBV4-1|.|.|TRBJ2-3
TGCGCCAGCAGCCACTCCCGGGATGGCACAGATACGCAGTATTTT
CASSHSRDGTDTQYF
>TRBV12-3/TRBV12-4|few|.|TRBJ1-6
TGTGCCAGCAGTTTAGGGATTTCCTATAATTCACCCCTCCACTTT
CASSLGISYNSPLHF
>TRBV7-2|.|.|TRBJ1-6
TGTGCCAGCAGCTTAGGTTCCCGGCAGATGTTGTCACCCCTCCACTTT
CASSLGSRQMLSPLHF
>TRBV12-3/TRBV12-4|.|.|TRBJ2-2
TGTGCCAGCAGTCCACTCTTGACCGGGGAGCTGTTTTTT
CASSPLLTGELFF
>TRBV29-1|.|.|TRBJ1-1
TGCAGCGTTGAATGGGACCAGAACACTGAAGCTTTCTTT
CSVEWDQNTEAFF
>TRBV27|.|TRBD2|TRBJ2-7
TGTGCCAGTAAACTAGCGGGAGAGGGAGAGCAGTACTTC
CASKLAGEGEQYF
>TRBV5-1|.|.|TRBJ2-7
TGCGCCAGCAGCTTGGGGTCGGGGGATCTATACGAGCAGTACTTC
CASSLGSGDLYEQYF
>TRBV6-1|.|.|TRBJ2-5
TGTGCCAGCCAGTCCGACGAGGGGCGTGTGGGAGAGACCCAGTACTTC
CASQSDEGRVGETQYF
>TRBV20-1|.|.|TRBJ2-3
TGCAGTGCTTCCCTCAGCAGGGGTCGTGTAACAGATACGCAGTATTTT
CSASLSRGRVTDTQYF
>TRBV29-1|.|TRBD1|TRBJ2-5
TGCGGCGCTACAGGGGTCAACGCAGAGACCCAGTACTTC
CGATGVNAETQYF
>TRBV27|few|.|TRBJ2-3
TGTGCCAGCAGTGTCGGGGCTCTCACAGATACGCAGTATTTT
CASSVGALTDTQYF
>TRBV10-3|few|.|TRBJ2-4
TGTGCCATCAGTGGGGGGGACATTCAGTACTTC
CAISGGDIQYF
>TRBV20-1|few|.|TRBJ1-4
TGCAGTGCGCCCGGGACGGCAAATGAAAAACTGTTTTTT
CSAPGTANEKLFF
>TRBV29-1|few|.|TRBJ2-3
TGCAGCGTTGAAGATCTGGGTGAGGATACGCAGTATTTT
CSVEDLGEDTQYF
>TRBV6-1|.|.|TRBJ2-5
TGTGCCAGCAGTGAGGTCGGGGCGGGAGAGACCCAGTACTTC
CASSEVGAGETQYF
>TRBV6-1|.|TRBD2|TRBJ2-5
TGTGCCAGCGGATCCTACGGGGCTAGCGGGGGACCGCAAGAGACCCAGTACTTC
CASGSYGASGGPQETQYF
>TRBV7-2|many|TRBD2|TRBJ2-1
TGTGCCAGCAGCCCGGGACTAGCGGGAGTCAATGAGCAGTTCTTC
CASSPGLAGVNEQFF
>TRBV25-1|.|.|TRBJ2-5
TGTGCCAGCAGTCTAGGGGCAGCGATGGGTGAAGCCCAAGAGACCCAGTACTTC
CASSLGAAMGEAQETQYF
>TRBV6-5|.|.|TRBJ2-3
TGTGCCAGCAGCGGACCTTCCCCAGATACGCAGTATTTT
CASSGPSPDTQYF
>TRBV12-3/TRBV12-4|.|.|TRBJ1-4
TGTGCCAGCAGTTTTACCCGGGCCTCTGAAAAACTGTTTTTT
CASSFTRASEKLFF
>TRBV4-1|.|.|TRBJ2-1
TGCGCCAGCAGCCAAGAGGGGACCCACCTCTACAATGAGCAGTTCTTC
CASSQEGTHLYNEQFF
>TRBV2|few|.|TRBJ2-7
TGTGCCAGCAGCGCGGCAGCGGGTCCCTACGAGCAGTACTTC
CASSAAAGPYEQYF
>TRBV27|.|TRBD1|TRBJ1-1
TGTGCCAGTCAAAAAGGACAGGGGGGTACTGAAGCTTTCTTT
CASQKGQGGTEAFF
>TRBV7-9|.|.|TRBJ1-6
TGTGCCAGCAGCCCTGACCCGTCCAGGGAGCGTTCACCCCTCCACTTT
CASSPDPSRERSPLHF
>TRBV15|.|.|TRBJ2-5
TGTGCCACCAGTAGCCTTGGGGAGACCCAGTACTTC
CATSSLGETQYF
>TRBV6-1|once|TRBD1|TRBJ2-7
TGTGCCAGCAATAGTAGGGGACAGAAAACCGGGACGCGGTACGAGCAGTACTTC
CASNSRGQKTGTRYEQYF
>TRBV7-7|once|.|TRBJ2-2
TGTGCCAGCAGCTGGATAGAGAGCACCGGGGAGCTGTTTTTT
CASSWIESTGELFF
>TRBV7-2|few|TRBD1|TRBJ2-6
TGTGCCAGCACGGGACAGGTCCAACTCTCTGGGGCCAACGTCCTGACTTTC
CASTGQVQLSGANVLTF
>TRBV12-3/TRBV12-4|once|TRBD2|TRBJ2-1
TGTGCCAGCAGATCCGGCGGGACTAGCGGGACCCAGTTCTTC
CASRSGGTSGTQFF
>TRBV7-8|.|.|TRBJ2-1
TGTGCCAGCAGCTTATATTCGGGAGTTGAGCAGTTCTTC
CASSLYSGVEQFF
>TRBV20-1|once|TRBD2|TRBJ2-7
TGCAGTCCGGTGCAGCGGGAGAATTACGAGCAGTACTTC
CSPVQRENYEQYF
>TRBV5-1|.|TRBD2|TRBJ2-7
TGCGCCAGCAGCTTCAGCACGGCGGGAGCCAACTCCTACGAGCAGTACTTC
CASSFSTAGANSYEQYF
>TRBV4-1|few|.|TRBJ1-1
TGCGCCAGCAGCCAACGGACTGCGAACACTGAAGCTTTCTTT
CASSQRTANTEAFF
>TRBV21-1|once|.|TRBJ2-3
TGTGCCAGCAGCAGTCCCTCGGACAGGGGGGGAACTAGCACAGATACGCAGTATTTT
CASSSPSDRGGTSTDTQYF